A selection of T cell receptor beta chains follows, all from one sample in a study of early T cells in non-severe SARS-CoV-2 infection. TCRdb re-analysed the 5' RACE reads in MiXCR, keeping a single row per CDR3 protein. The repertoire holds 55,000 or so distinct CDR3 sequences, with more than 9% as singletons. The sequencing input was whole blood. The receptor set was obtained from an adult who was a healthcare worker with PCR-confirmed SARS-CoV-2 infection or an uninfected control (not recorded which). CDR3s include the opening cysteine and the closing phenylalanine or tryptophan. D genes are given only for firm matches. The size field is filled for only some rows; it gives once, few, many or a size class.

j_gene: TRBJ1-6
v_gene: TRBV9
d_gene: -
abundance: -
CDR3aa: CASSPLGGYNSPLHF
CDR3nt: TGTGCCAGCAGCCCCCTCGGGGGTTACAATTCACCCCTCCACTTT

j_gene: TRBJ2-3
v_gene: TRBV7-6
d_gene: -
abundance: many
CDR3aa: CASSPRLGDTQYF
CDR3nt: TGTGCCAGCAGCCCGAGGTTGGGAGATACGCAGTATTTT

j_gene: TRBJ1-2
v_gene: TRBV30
d_gene: -
abundance: many
CDR3aa: CAWGKPGRRSNGYTF
CDR3nt: TGTGCCTGGGGAAAACCGGGACGGCGATCAAATGGCTACACCTTC

j_gene: TRBJ2-4
v_gene: TRBV6-5
d_gene: -
abundance: few
CDR3aa: CASSYSRGTDIQYF
CDR3nt: TGTGCCAGCAGTTACTCCAGGGGCACGGACATTCAGTACTTC

j_gene: TRBJ2-1
v_gene: TRBV18
d_gene: TRBD1
abundance: -
CDR3aa: CASSPQGQGTHEQFF
CDR3nt: TGTGCCAGCTCACCACAGGGACAGGGGACCCATGAGCAGTTCTTC

j_gene: TRBJ1-5
v_gene: TRBV2
d_gene: -
abundance: few
CDR3aa: CASRYQSNQPQHF
CDR3nt: TGTGCCAGCAGGTACCAGAGCAATCAGCCCCAGCATTTT

j_gene: TRBJ2-1
v_gene: TRBV20-1
d_gene: -
abundance: few
CDR3aa: CSARDGGNYNEQFF
CDR3nt: TGCAGTGCTAGAGATGGCGGGAACTACAATGAGCAGTTCTTC

j_gene: TRBJ2-2
v_gene: TRBV7-9
d_gene: TRBD2
abundance: -
CDR3aa: CASLTGGRTGELFF
CDR3nt: TGTGCCAGCCTTACGGGGGGACGGACCGGGGAGCTGTTTTTT

j_gene: TRBJ1-2
v_gene: TRBV4-1
d_gene: -
abundance: many
CDR3aa: CASSQGSAGARGYTF
CDR3nt: TGCGCCAGCAGCCAAGGTTCGGCTGGGGCGCGGGGCTACACCTTC

j_gene: TRBJ2-7
v_gene: TRBV5-1
d_gene: -
abundance: few
CDR3aa: CASRSGLQGGEQYF
CDR3nt: TGCGCCAGCAGGTCAGGGTTACAGGGCGGCGAGCAGTACTTC

j_gene: TRBJ2-3
v_gene: TRBV18
d_gene: -
abundance: many
CDR3aa: CASSGGVPGTDTQYF
CDR3nt: TGTGCCAGCTCAGGTGGGGTCCCAGGCACAGATACGCAGTATTTT

j_gene: TRBJ2-5
v_gene: TRBV18
d_gene: TRBD2
abundance: -
CDR3aa: CASSGAGGETQYF
CDR3nt: TGTGCCAGCTCCGGAGCGGGGGGAGAGACCCAGTACTTC

j_gene: TRBJ2-7
v_gene: TRBV27
d_gene: -
abundance: -
CDR3aa: CASRGGAYEQYF
CDR3nt: TGTGCCAGCAGAGGGGGGGCCTACGAGCAGTACTTC

j_gene: TRBJ2-1
v_gene: TRBV6-1
d_gene: -
abundance: few
CDR3aa: CASSERLASYNEQFF
CDR3nt: TGTGCCAGCAGTGAGCGGCTAGCTTCCTACAATGAGCAGTTCTTC

j_gene: TRBJ2-7
v_gene: TRBV27
d_gene: -
abundance: -
CDR3aa: CASRKGPSRTNEQYF
CDR3nt: TGTGCCAGCAGAAAAGGACCCAGCAGGACAAACGAGCAGTACTTC

j_gene: TRBJ2-7
v_gene: TRBV10-3
d_gene: -
abundance: -
CDR3aa: CAISVGYEQYF
CDR3nt: TGTGCCATCAGTGTTGGGTACGAGCAGTACTTC

j_gene: TRBJ1-6
v_gene: TRBV21-1
d_gene: -
abundance: -
CDR3aa: CASSRDWDRPLHF
CDR3nt: TGTGCCAGCAGCAGGGATTGGGATCGACCCCTCCACTTT

j_gene: TRBJ2-7
v_gene: TRBV6-6
d_gene: -
abundance: few
CDR3aa: CASNREGYEQYF
CDR3nt: TGTGCCAGCAATCGGGAAGGATACGAGCAGTACTTC

j_gene: TRBJ2-5
v_gene: TRBV20-1
d_gene: -
abundance: many
CDR3aa: CSAHHWQSPETQYF
CDR3nt: TGCAGTGCCCACCACTGGCAAAGTCCCGAGACCCAGTACTTC

j_gene: TRBJ2-2
v_gene: TRBV5-6
d_gene: TRBD1
abundance: few
CDR3aa: CASSRGQDVAGELFF
CDR3nt: TGTGCCAGCAGCCGGGGACAGGACGTCGCCGGGGAGCTGTTTTTT

j_gene: TRBJ2-4
v_gene: TRBV7-9
d_gene: TRBD2
abundance: few
CDR3aa: CASSLLLADTPSQNIQYF
CDR3nt: TGTGCCAGCAGCTTATTGCTAGCGGATACCCCGTCCCAAAACATTCAGTACTTC